This T cell receptor beta chain was recorded in a study of shared clonotypes between healthy human individuals. Concerning this clone itself: In the same sample, other DNA sequences code for this CDR3.

Germline CDR1 is SGHTA and CDR2 is FQGTGA. Trimming shortened V by 2 bases and J by 1 base, and 8 bases separated the two germline ends. The CDR3 spans 15 residues. The method was immunoSEQ multiplex PCR; TCRdb's version includes in-frame clones alone and lacks a portion of them. The sample holds a few million clones; 85% to 95% are singletons and the top ten take 0.39%. The V and J genes are TRBV7-3 and TRBJ2-2; a possible D gene is TRBD1 (5 bases). This TCR derives from a man between 18 and 35 years old in good health. Some clones in this sample may be carry-over from other donors' samples. Sequenced sample: naive CD4+ T cells from PBMCs. Stated subset: CD45RA+ positively selected. CDR3 nucleotide sequence: TGTGCCAGCAGCTTAGGGGCAGGGAACACCGGGGAGCTGTTTTTT. Amino acids: CASSLGAGNTGELFF. The full variable domain, with the rest looked up from reference TRBV7-3 and TRBJ2-2, is GAGVSQTPSNKVTEKGKYVELRCDPISGHTALYWYRQSLGQGPEFLIYFQGTGAADDSGLPNDRFFAVRPEGSVSTLKIQRTERGDSAVYLCASSLGAGNTGELFFGEGSRLTVL.